This T cell receptor beta chain was captured in a study of T cell changes during pregnancy in multiple sclerosis. The CDR3 loop spans 15 amino acids. Germline loops: CDR1 MNHEY, CDR2 SMNVEV (reference sequence). V was pared by 6 bases and J by 6 bases, with 5 bases of the junction left unmatched. Measured with immunoSEQ multiplex PCR; TCRdb has only the in-frame clones, and not every one. The table has 70,000 to 75,000 clones, more than 85% seen once. This clonotype originated in a female donor with multiple sclerosis, enrolled in a pregnancy study. The genes are TRBV27 and TRBJ2-1; 13 bases align to TRBD2. The sample here was peripheral blood, taken before pregnancy. CDR3 bases: TGTGCCAGCAGAAGACTAGCGGGGGGACGCAATGAGCAGTTCTTC. Translated: CASRRLAGGRNEQFF.